The 32 T cell receptor beta chains reported below all come from one sample, sequenced in a study of cytomegalovirus exposure and HLA in healthy donors. Data came from immunoSEQ multiplex PCR; TCRdb stores just in-frame clones and leaves some out. The table shows about 400,000 clones, with roughly 89% occurring only once. The specimen was PBMCs. The receptors originated from a woman younger than 35 in good health and CMV-seronegative.

The chain uses TRBV27 and TRBJ2-5; no clear D gene. CDR3 length: 13 residues. The V end lost 5 bases, the J end lost 0 bases, and 7 bases lay between the germline ends. CDR1 MNHEY and CDR2 SMNVEV come from the germline V gene (reference sequence). The CDR3 is CASSPLDQETQYF. The CDR3 DNA reads as TGTGCCAGCAGTCCCCTAGACCAAGAGACCCAGTACTTC.

This chain connects TRBV7-9 to TRBJ2-3, with D uncertain. The CDR3 is 17 amino acids. Germline V gene lookup returns CDR1 SEHNR and CDR2 FQNEAQ (reference sequence). Between the trimmed V and J ends, which lost 3 bases and 0 bases, there was a span of 16 bases. CDR3 amino acids: CASSFPIEFTSTDTQYF. DNA for the CDR3: TGTGCCAGCAGCTTCCCAATCGAGTTTACTAGCACAGATACGCAGTATTTT. Full variable domain (rest looked up from reference TRBV7-9 and TRBJ2-3): DTGVSQNPRHKITKRGQNVTFRCDPISEHNRLYWYRQTLGQGPEFLTYFQNEAQLEKSRLLSDRFSAERPKGSFSTLEIQRTEQGDSAMYLCASSFPIEFTSTDTQYFGPGTRLTVL.

The chain recombines TRBV29-1 with TRBJ2-7; D perhaps matches TRBD2 (6 bases). Germline lookup yields CDR1 SQVTM and CDR2 ANQGSEA. This CDR3 has 13 residues. V was cut by 5 bases and J by 2 bases, with 13 bases left in between. This chain's CDR3 is CSVSREFPYEQYF. In DNA form, the CDR3 reads TGCAGCGTTTCCCGGGAGTTTCCCTACGAGCAGTACTTC.

This chain uses TRBV28 with TRBJ2-3, with TRBD1 matching over 9 bases. The junction had 10 bases not matched to a gene; V was cut back by 5 bases and J by 1 base. Germline CDR1 MDHEN, CDR2 SYDVKM. The length of the CDR3 is 17 residues. The CDR3 sequence is CASSPSYRTGGTDTQYF. The CDR3 nucleotides are TGTGCCAGCAGTCCATCGTATAGGACAGGGGGCACAGATACGCAGTATTTT.

The V gene is TRBV2, the J gene TRBJ1-5; 9 nucleotides match TRBD1. CDR1 is SNHLY and CDR2 is FYNNEI in the germline V gene. The V gene end was trimmed by 6 bases and the J gene end by 2 bases; junction bases not matched to a gene: 5. There are 15 residues in the CDR3. The CDR3 region is CASRGGQGGNQPQHF. Here the CDR3 DNA reads TGTGCCAGCAGAGGGGGACAGGGAGGCAATCAGCCCCAGCATTTT.

This rearrangement joins TRBV5-1 to TRBJ2-1; 13 positions agree with TRBD2. V dropped 0 bases and J dropped 7; count of bases not matched to a gene: 7. This CDR3 is 17 amino acids long. CDR1 and CDR2 (germline): SGHRS, YFSETQ. In nucleotides, the CDR3 is TGCGCCAGCAGCTTGGTAGGACTAGCGGGAGTCTCGAATGAGCAGTTCTTC. It is translated as CASSLVGLAGVSNEQFF.

V usage is TRBV4-2 and J usage is TRBJ2-2; 12 nucleotides align to TRBD2. Unmatched junction bases numbered 11, after V lost 0 bases and J lost 6 bases. CDR1 is LGHNA, CDR2 YNFKEQ, per germline. The CDR3 consists of 19 residues. The CDR3 sequence is CASSQDSRPSGRASGELFF. The CDR3 DNA follows: TGTGCCAGCAGCCAAGATAGTAGGCCTAGCGGGAGGGCTTCCGGGGAGCTGTTTTTT.

This clone was detected only once. The chain has TRBV6-1 and TRBJ2-5, with 7 nucleotides matching TRBD1. There are 15 residues in the CDR3. CDR1 and CDR2 from the germline V gene are MNHNS and SASEGT. With V trimmed by 4 bases and J by 3 bases, 8 bases remained unmatched. CDR3 residues: CASSVQGELKETQYF. The CDR3 coding sequence is TGTGCCAGCAGTGTGCAGGGGGAACTAAAAGAGACCCAGTACTTC.

The rearrangement uses TRBV4-2 and TRBJ2-5; 11 bases map to TRBD1. The germline V gene has CDR1 LGHNA and CDR2 YNFKEQ. V lost 5 bases, J lost 3 bases, and 8 bases stayed unmatched. CDR3 length: 16 amino acids. The CDR3 loop is CASSAGTGGRKETQYF. The CDR3 coding sequence is TGTGCCAGCAGCGCAGGGACAGGGGGTAGGAAAGAGACCCAGTACTTC.

This rearrangement joins TRBV9 to TRBJ2-7; D unclear. This CDR3 contains 13 residues. Germline V gene data show CDR1 as SGDLS and CDR2 as YYNGEE. V was trimmed by 0 bases and J by 5 bases, leaving 9 bases between them. The CDR3 DNA reads TGTGCCAGCAGCGTAGCGGCTAGAGACGAGCAGTACTTC. It yields the protein CASSVAARDEQYF.

This clone has just a few counts. The genes are TRBV14 and TRBJ1-1; 7 positions match TRBD1. This CDR3 comprises 15 residues. V gave up 4 bases and J gave up 7 bases; unmatched junction bases: 12. Germline CDR1 SGHDN, CDR2 FVKESK. CDR3 protein: CASSPIDRERNEAFF. The DNA of the CDR3 is TGTGCCAGCAGCCCTATCGACAGGGAGCGAAATGAAGCTTTCTTT.

This clone came up a few times. V and J are TRBV28 and TRBJ2-7; no clear D. The germline V gene encodes CDR1 MDHEN and CDR2 SYDVKM. The length of the CDR3 is 10 residues. V lost 5 bases and J lost 9, with 8 bases in between. The CDR3 DNA reads TGTGCCAGCAGTGGTTACACGCAGTACTTC. Translating gives CASSGYTQYF. The variable domain in full, completed from reference TRBV28 and TRBJ2-7, reads DVKVTQSSRYLVKRTGEKVFLECVQDMDHENMFWYRQDPGLGLRLIYFSYDVKMKEKGDIPEGYSVSREKKERFSLILESASTNQTSMYLCASSGYTQYFGPGTRLTVT.

The J gene is TRBJ2-5, the V gene TRBV11-2; 8 bases line up with TRBD1. Germline V gene lookup returns CDR1 SGHAT and CDR2 FQNNGV. The CDR3 is 15 residues long. Germline trimming cut 5 bases from V and 5 bases from J; bases unmatched to any gene: 10. The CDR3 DNA reads TGTGCCAGCAGCCTGTCAGGGGGCTTATTGGAGACCCAGTACTTC. Translating it yields CASSLSGGLLETQYF.

The chain uses TRBV27 and TRBJ1-1; D perhaps matches TRBD1 (6 bases). Germline V gives CDR1 MNHEY, CDR2 SMNVEV (reference sequence). V gave up 6 bases and J gave up 2 bases, with 7 bases separating them. The CDR3 covers 12 residues. CDR3 bases: TGTGCCAGCAGCAGGGGTAACACTGAAGCTTTCTTT. This encodes CASSRGNTEAFF.

This chain links TRBV7-9 with TRBJ1-1; D possibly corresponds to TRBD1 (5 bases). The CDR3 runs 14 residues. Germline loops: CDR1 SEHNR, CDR2 FQNEAQ (reference sequence). V lost 5 bases and J lost 3, with 13 bases in between. Written as DNA, the CDR3 is TGTGCCAGCAGCCCCGGCGGGGGATACACTGAAGCTTTCTTT. Its protein product is CASSPGGGYTEAFF.

V and J are TRBV4-1 and TRBJ2-3, with 8 positions matching TRBD2. The junction had 2 bases not matched to a gene; V was cut back by 3 bases and J by 0 bases. Germline CDR1 is MGHRA and CDR2 is YSYEKL. The CDR3 totals 15 residues. CDR3 bases: TGCGCCAGCAGCCAGACTAGCGAAAGCACAGATACGCAGTATTTT. Translating gives CASSQTSESTDTQYF.

This rearrangement joins TRBV4-1 to TRBJ2-7; 13 bases map to TRBD2. The CDR3 has 17 residues. The germline V gene has CDR1 MGHRA and CDR2 YSYEKL. V was pared by 1 base and J by 6 bases, with 9 bases of the junction left unmatched. CDR3 coding DNA: TGCGCCAGCAGCCAAGCGCCCCCGGGACTAGCGGGATTCGAGCAGTACTTC. This gives the protein CASSQAPPGLAGFEQYF.

The chain combines TRBV2 with TRBJ2-7, with D perhaps TRBD2 (5 bases). CDR3 length: 16 residues. Germline assignment: CDR1 SNHLY and CDR2 FYNNEI. The V end lost 6 bases, the J end lost 3 bases, and 21 bases lay between the germline ends. The CDR3 protein is CASSRTMASSDYEQYF. CDR3 DNA: TGTGCCAGCAGCCGAACCATGGCTAGCTCAGACTACGAGCAGTACTTC.

The gene calls are TRBV6-6 and TRBJ1-5; tentative D call: TRBD1 (5 bases). Trimming stripped 6 bases from V and 0 bases from J, with 12 bases between. Germline values: CDR1 MNHNY, CDR2 SVGAGI (reference sequence). The CDR3 runs to 15 residues. CDR3 residues: CASRLGVHSNQPQHF. CDR3 bases: TGTGCCAGCAGGCTAGGGGTCCATAGCAATCAGCCCCAGCATTTT.

The chain links TRBV5-1 to TRBJ2-7; possibly TRBD1 for D (5 bases). Trimming took off 2 bases at V and 3 bases at J, with 6 bases between the two ends. The CDR3 covers 12 residues. Germline V lookup: CDR1 SGHRS, CDR2 YFSETQ. CDR3 in DNA: TGCGCCAGCAGCTTCCAGGGCTACGAGCAGTACTTC. Translation: CASSFQGYEQYF.

The chain joins TRBV28 to TRBJ2-1, with D possibly being TRBD1 (5 bases). This CDR3 comprises 14 residues. Germline V lookup: CDR1 MDHEN, CDR2 SYDVKM. V lost 6 bases and J 4 bases, leaving 13 bases between the germline ends. Here the CDR3 reads CASSKQAFYNEQFF. In nucleotides, the CDR3 is TGTGCCAGCAGCAAACAGGCCTTTTACAATGAGCAGTTCTTC.

The chain uses TRBV10-3 and TRBJ2-7; 8 bases are a match to TRBD2. The CDR3 is 16 amino acids. Germline trimming cut 6 bases from V and 3 bases from J; bases unmatched to any gene: 13. Germline V gene data show CDR1 as ENHRY and CDR2 as SYGVKD. The CDR3 here is CAISPGGASGVYEQYF. CDR3 DNA: TGTGCCATCAGCCCCGGGGGGGCTAGCGGCGTCTACGAGCAGTACTTC.

The DNA for the CDR3 is TGTGCCACCAGCAGAGGTTGGGGCTTGAACACCGGGGAGCTGTTTTTT. Its protein product is CATSRGWGLNTGELFF. This chain links TRBV15 with TRBJ2-2, with TRBD1 as a possible D gene (5 bases). The V gene's germline CDR1 is LNHNV and CDR2 YYDKDF (reference sequence). This CDR3 spans 16 amino acids. Deletions cut 1 base from V and 1 base from J, with 10 bases between.

This clone was seen a handful of times. J is TRBJ2-1 and V is TRBV10-3; 8 nucleotides agree with TRBD2. The V segment lost 5 bases and the J segment 9 bases; nucleotides outside the gene matches: 6. The CDR3 extends over 13 amino acids. Germline V gives CDR1 ENHRY, CDR2 SYGVKD. The CDR3 is CAISPGGPSEQFF. The CDR3, as DNA: TGTGCCATCAGTCCGGGGGGGCCGAGTGAGCAGTTCTTC.

The V and J genes are TRBV7-9 and TRBJ1-1; D gene uncertain. CDR1 is SEHNR, CDR2 FQNEAQ, per germline (reference sequence). V lost 4 bases to trimming and J lost 4 bases, with 10 bases between them. The CDR3 is 13 residues long. CDR3 sequence reads: CASSSPWSTEAFF. As DNA, the CDR3 is TGTGCCAGCAGCTCCCCATGGAGCACTGAAGCTTTCTTT.

The V call is TRBV29-1, the J call TRBJ2-7; D is possibly TRBD1 (6 bases). This CDR3 comprises 13 residues. Germline V gene lookup returns CDR1 SQVTM and CDR2 ANQGSEA. Trimming took off 6 bases at V and 3 bases at J, with 15 bases between the two ends. CDR3 amino acids: CSVHIPGHYEQYF. CDR3 coding DNA: TGCAGCGTGCACATACCGGGACACTACGAGCAGTACTTC.

This clone occurred once. The chain combines TRBV21-1 with TRBJ1-5; TRBD1 is taken as the D call from the table, unchecked against the DNA. TRBV21-1 is a pseudogene locus. This CDR3 spans 17 amino acids. This CDR3 reads CASSTVRGPTSNQPQHF. CDR3 coding DNA: TGTGCCAGCAGCACCGTCAGGGGACCTACTAGCAATCAGCCCCAGCATTTT.

The chain joins TRBV29-1 to TRBJ1-5; D uncertain. The V gene's germline CDR1 is SQVTM and CDR2 ANQGSEA. V was cut by 3 bases and J by 4 bases, with 10 bases left in between. The CDR3 length is 13 residues. CDR3 bases: TGCAGCGTTGAGAGGACTGATAATCAGCCCCAGCATTTT. Translation gives CSVERTDNQPQHF.

This rearrangement joins TRBV27 to TRBJ2-1, with 8 bases matching TRBD2. The CDR3 is made up of 13 amino acids. Germline CDR1 and CDR2: MNHEY and SMNVEV (reference sequence). The V and J ends lost 6 bases and 10 bases, in that order; junction bases with no gene match: 8. This CDR3 reads CASSRREVVEQFF. CDR3 coding DNA: TGTGCCAGCAGCCGGCGGGAGGTGGTCGAGCAGTTCTTC.

The genes are TRBV5-5 and TRBJ1-5; D gene uncertain. V lost 2 bases to trimming and J lost 3 bases, with 6 bases between them. There are 13 residues in the CDR3. CDR1 and CDR2 from the germline V gene are SGHKS and YYEKEE (reference sequence). The CDR3 region is CASSLSFNQPQHF. The CDR3 coding sequence is TGTGCCAGCAGCTTAAGCTTCAATCAGCCCCAGCATTTT.

CDR3 coding DNA: TGTGCCTGGAGCGGGACAGGGGGCGGACAGCCCCAGCATTTT. Translated: CAWSGTGGGQPQHF. The chain is built from TRBV30 and TRBJ1-5; 12 positions agree with TRBD1. The germline V gene encodes CDR1 GTSNPN and CDR2 SVGIG (reference sequence). CDR3 length equals 14 residues. The V gene end was trimmed by 3 bases and the J gene end by 7 bases; junction bases not matched to a gene: 4.

Only one count was recorded for this clone. The CDR3 sequence: CASSPSRGWGGRVADTQYF. CDR3 in DNA: TGTGCCAGCAGCCCAAGTAGGGGATGGGGGGGGCGCGTGGCAGATACGCAGTATTTT. The V call is TRBV9, the J call TRBJ2-3, with D perhaps matching TRBD2 (7 bases). The germline V and J ends were trimmed by 4 bases and 4 bases, with 28 bases remaining between them. Germline V lookup: CDR1 SGDLS, CDR2 YYNGEE. The CDR3 totals 19 residues.